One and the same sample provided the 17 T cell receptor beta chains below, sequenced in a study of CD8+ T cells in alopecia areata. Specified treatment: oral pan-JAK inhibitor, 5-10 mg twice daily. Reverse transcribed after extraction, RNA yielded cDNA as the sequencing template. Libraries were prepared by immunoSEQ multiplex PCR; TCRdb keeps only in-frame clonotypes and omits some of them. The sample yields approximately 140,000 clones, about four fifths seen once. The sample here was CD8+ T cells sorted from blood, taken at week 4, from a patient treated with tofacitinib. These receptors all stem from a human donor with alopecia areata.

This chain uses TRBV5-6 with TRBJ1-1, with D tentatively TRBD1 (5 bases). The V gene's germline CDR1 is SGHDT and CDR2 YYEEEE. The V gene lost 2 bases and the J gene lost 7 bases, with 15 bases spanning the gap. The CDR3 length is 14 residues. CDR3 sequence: CASSFDRAEFEAFF. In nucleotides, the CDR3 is TGTGCCAGCAGCTTCGACAGAGCCGAGTTTGAAGCTTTCTTT.

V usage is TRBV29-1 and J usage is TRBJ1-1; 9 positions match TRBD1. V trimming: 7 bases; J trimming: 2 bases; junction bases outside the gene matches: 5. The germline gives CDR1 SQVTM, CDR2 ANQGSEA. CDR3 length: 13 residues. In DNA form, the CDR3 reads TGCAGCGCTGGGACAGGGAAAAACACTGAAGCTTTCTTT. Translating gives CSAGTGKNTEAFF.

As DNA, the CDR3 is TGCAGCGTATCTGGGGGTCCCTTCAACGAGCAGTACTTC. This encodes CSVSGGPFNEQYF. The chain employs TRBV29-1 and TRBJ2-7; the D call may be TRBD1 or TRBD2 (5 bases each). CDR1 and CDR2 from the germline V gene are SQVTM and ANQGSEA. The CDR3 consists of 13 residues. V gave up 6 bases and J gave up 5 bases, with 17 bases separating them.

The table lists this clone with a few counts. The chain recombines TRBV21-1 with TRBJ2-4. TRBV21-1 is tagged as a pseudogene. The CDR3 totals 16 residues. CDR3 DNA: TGTGCCAGCAGCAAATATCGGAAAATAGCCAAAAACATTCAGTACTTC. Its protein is CASSKYRKIAKNIQYF.

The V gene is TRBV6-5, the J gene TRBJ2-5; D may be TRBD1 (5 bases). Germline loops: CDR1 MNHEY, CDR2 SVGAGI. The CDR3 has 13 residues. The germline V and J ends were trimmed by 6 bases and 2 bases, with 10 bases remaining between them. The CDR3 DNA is TGTGCCAGCAGATTCAGGGATCAAGAGACCCAGTACTTC. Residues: CASRFRDQETQYF.

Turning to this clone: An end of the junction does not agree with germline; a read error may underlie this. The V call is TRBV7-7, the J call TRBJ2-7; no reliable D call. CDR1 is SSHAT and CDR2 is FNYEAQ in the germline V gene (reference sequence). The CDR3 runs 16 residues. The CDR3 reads CASSPYGPLSSYEQYF. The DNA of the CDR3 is TGTGCTAGCAGCCCGTACGGTCCGCTTAGCTCCTACGAGCAGTACTTC.

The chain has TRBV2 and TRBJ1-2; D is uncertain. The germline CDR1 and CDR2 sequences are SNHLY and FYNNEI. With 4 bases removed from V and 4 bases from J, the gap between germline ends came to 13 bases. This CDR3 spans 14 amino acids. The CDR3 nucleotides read TGTGCCAGCAGTGGCAGAACAGCTTCCTATGGCTACACCTTC. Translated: CASSGRTASYGYTF. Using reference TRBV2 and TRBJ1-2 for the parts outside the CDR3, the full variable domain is EPEVTQTPSHQVTQMGQEVILRCVPISNHLYFYWYRQILGQKVEFLVSFYNNEISEKSEIFDDQFSVERPDGSNFTLKIRSTKLEDSAMYFCASSGRTASYGYTFGSGTRLTVV.

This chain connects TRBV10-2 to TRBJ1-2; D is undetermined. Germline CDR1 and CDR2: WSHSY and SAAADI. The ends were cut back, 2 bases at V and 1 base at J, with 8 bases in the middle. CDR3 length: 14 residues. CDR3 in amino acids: CASSESPSNYGYTF. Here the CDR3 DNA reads TGCGCCAGCAGTGAGAGTCCGAGTAACTATGGCTACACCTTC.

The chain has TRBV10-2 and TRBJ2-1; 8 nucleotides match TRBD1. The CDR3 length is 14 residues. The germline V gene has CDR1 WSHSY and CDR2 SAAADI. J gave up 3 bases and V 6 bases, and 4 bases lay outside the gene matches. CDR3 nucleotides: TGCGCCAGCAGCTCGACAGGGGTCTACAATGAGCAGTTCTTC. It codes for CASSSTGVYNEQFF.

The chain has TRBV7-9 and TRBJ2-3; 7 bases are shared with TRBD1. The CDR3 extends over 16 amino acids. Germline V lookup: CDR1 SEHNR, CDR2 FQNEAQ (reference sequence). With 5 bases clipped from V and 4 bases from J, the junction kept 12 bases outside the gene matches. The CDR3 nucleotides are TGTGCCAGCAGCGGAGACAGGGCCTTGGGGGCAGATACGCAGTATTTT. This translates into CASSGDRALGADTQYF.

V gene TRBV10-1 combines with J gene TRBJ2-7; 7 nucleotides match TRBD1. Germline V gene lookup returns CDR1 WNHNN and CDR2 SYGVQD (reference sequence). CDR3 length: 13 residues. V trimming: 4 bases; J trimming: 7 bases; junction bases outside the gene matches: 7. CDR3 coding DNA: TGCGCCAGCAGTGTGGGGCCAGGGGGTGAGCAGTACTTC. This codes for CASSVGPGGEQYF.

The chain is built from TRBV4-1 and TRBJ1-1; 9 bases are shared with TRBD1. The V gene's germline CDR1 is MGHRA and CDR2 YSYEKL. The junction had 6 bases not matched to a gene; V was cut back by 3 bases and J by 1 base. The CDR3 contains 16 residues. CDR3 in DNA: TGCGCCAGCAGCCATGTGGGACAGGGCTCGAACACTGAAGCTTTCTTT. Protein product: CASSHVGQGSNTEAFF.

In nucleotides, the CDR3 is TGTGCCTGGAGTTCCGACAGGGTGGGAGAGCAGTTCTTC. This translates into CAWSSDRVGEQFF. The chain uses TRBV30 and TRBJ2-1, with TRBD1 matching 7 bases. The CDR3 extends over 13 amino acids. V trimming: 2 bases; J trimming: 10 bases; junction bases outside the gene matches: 8. The germline gives CDR1 GTSNPN, CDR2 SVGIG (reference sequence).

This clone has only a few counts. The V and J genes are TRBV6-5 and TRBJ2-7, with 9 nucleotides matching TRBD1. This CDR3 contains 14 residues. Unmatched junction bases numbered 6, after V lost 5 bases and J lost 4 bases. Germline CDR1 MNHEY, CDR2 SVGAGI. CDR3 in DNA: TGTGCCAGCAGTCCCTCGGGACAGGGATACGAGCAGTACTTC. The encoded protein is CASSPSGQGYEQYF.

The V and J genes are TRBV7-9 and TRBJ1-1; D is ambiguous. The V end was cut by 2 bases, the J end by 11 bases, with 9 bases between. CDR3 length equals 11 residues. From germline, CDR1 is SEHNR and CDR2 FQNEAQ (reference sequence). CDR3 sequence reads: CASSLRVEAFF. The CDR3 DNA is TGTGCCAGCAGCTTACGGGTTGAGGCTTTCTTT.

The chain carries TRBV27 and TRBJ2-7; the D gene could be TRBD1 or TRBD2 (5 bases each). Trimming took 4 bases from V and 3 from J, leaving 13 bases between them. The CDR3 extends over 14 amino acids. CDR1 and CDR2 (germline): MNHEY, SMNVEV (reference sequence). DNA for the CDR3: TGTGCCAGCAGTTCGACAGTGGGAGACTACGAGCAGTACTTC. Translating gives CASSSTVGDYEQYF.

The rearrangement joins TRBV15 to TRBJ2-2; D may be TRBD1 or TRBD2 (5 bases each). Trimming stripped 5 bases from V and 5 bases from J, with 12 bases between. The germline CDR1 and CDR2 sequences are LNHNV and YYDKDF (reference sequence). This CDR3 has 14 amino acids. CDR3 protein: CATSYRRTTGELFF. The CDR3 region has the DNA TGTGCCACCAGCTACCGGAGGACAACCGGGGAGCTGTTTTTT.